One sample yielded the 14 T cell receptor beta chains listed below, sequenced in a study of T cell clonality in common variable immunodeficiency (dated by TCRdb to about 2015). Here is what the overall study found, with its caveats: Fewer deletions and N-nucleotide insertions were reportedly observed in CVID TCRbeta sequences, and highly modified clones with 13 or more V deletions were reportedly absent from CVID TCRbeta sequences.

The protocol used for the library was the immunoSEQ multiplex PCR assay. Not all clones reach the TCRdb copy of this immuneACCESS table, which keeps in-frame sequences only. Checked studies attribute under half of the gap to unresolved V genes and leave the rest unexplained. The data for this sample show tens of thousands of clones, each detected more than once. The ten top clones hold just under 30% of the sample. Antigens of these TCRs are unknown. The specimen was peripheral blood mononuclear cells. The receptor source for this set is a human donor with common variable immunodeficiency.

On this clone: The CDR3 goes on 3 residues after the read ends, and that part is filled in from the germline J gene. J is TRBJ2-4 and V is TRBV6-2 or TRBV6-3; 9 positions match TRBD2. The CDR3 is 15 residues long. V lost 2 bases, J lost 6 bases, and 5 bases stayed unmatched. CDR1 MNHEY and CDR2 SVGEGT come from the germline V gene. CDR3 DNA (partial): TGTGCCAGCAGTTACGCGGGGGGGCGGAGAAACATT. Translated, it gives CASSYAGGRRNI. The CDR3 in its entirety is CASSYAGGRRNIQYF.

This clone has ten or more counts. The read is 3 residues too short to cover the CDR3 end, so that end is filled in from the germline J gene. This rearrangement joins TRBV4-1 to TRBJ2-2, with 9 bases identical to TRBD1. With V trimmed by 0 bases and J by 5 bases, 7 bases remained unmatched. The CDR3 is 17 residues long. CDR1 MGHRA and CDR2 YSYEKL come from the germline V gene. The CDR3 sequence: CASSQDRGTGTTGELFF. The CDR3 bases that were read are TGCGCCAGCAGCCAAGATCGAGGGACAGGGACTACCGGGGAG.

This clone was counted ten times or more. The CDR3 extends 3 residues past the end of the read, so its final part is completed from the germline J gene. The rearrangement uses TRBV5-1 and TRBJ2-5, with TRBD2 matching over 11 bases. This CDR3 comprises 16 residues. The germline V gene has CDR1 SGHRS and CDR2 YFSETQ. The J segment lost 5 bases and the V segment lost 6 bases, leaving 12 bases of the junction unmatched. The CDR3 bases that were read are TGCGCCAGCACCCCGGGTAGCGGGGGGGCGTGGGAGACC. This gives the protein CASTPGSGGAWET. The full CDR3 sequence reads CASTPGSGGAWETQYF.

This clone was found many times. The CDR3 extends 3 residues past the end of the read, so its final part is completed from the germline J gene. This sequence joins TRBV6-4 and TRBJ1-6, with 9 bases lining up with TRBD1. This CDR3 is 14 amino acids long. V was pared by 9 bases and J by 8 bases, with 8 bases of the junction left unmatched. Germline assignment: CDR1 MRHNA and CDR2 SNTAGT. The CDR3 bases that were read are TGTGCCAGTGAACCGGGACAGGGCTATTCACCC. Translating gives CASEPGQGYSP. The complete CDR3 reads CASEPGQGYSPLHF.

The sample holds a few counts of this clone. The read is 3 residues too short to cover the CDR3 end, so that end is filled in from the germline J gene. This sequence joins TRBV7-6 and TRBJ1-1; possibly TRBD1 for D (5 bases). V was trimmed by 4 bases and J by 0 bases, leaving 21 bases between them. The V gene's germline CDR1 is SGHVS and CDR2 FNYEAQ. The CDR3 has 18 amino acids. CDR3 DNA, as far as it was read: TGTGCCAGCAGCTCCGAGTTAAGGCAGGGCCTCATGAACACTGAA. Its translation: CASSSELRQGLMNTE. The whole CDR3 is CASSSELRQGLMNTEAFF.

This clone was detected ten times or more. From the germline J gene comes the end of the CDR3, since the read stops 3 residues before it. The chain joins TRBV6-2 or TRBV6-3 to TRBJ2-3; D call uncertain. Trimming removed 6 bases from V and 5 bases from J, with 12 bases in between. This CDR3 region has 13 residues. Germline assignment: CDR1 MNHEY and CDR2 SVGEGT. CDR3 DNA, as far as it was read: TGTGCCAGCAGCATAAGCTCCGTAGATACG. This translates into CASSISSVDT. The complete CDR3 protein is CASSISSVDTQYF.

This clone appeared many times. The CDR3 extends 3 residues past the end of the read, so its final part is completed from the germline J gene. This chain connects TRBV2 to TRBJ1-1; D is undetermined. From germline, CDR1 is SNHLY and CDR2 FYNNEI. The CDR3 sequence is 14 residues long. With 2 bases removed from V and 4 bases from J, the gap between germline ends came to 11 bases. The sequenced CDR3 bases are TGTGCCAGCAGTGAAAAACCAGCGGGCACTGAA. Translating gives CASSEKPAGTE. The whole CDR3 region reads CASSEKPAGTEAFF.

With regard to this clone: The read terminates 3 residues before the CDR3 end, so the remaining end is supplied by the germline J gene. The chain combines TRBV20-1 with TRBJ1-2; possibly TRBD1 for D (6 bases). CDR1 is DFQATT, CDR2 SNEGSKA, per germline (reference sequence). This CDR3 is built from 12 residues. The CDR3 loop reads CSAWTARKGYTF. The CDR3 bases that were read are TGCAGTGCTTGGACAGCACGAAAGGGC.

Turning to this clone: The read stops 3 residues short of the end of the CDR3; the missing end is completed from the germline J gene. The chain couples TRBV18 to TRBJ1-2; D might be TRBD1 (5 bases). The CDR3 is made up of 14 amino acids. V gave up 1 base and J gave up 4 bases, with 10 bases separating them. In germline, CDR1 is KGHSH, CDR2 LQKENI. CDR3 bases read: TGTGCCAGCTCACCACGGCAGGGTGGCTATGGC. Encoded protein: CASSPRQGGYG. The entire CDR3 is CASSPRQGGYGYTF.

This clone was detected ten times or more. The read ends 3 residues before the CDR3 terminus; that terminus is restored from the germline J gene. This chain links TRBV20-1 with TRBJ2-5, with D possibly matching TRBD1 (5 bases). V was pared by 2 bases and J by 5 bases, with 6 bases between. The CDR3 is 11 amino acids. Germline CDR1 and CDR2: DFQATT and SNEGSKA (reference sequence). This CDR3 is CSARRGETQYF. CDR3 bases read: TGCAGTGCTAGAAGGGGTGAGACC.

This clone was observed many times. The CDR3 spells CASSSGQGWSEAFF. The sequenced part of the CDR3 DNA is TGTGCCAGCAGCTCCGGACAGGGATGGTCTGAA. J is TRBJ1-1 and V is TRBV7-9; 8 positions agree with TRBD1. The read terminates 3 residues ahead of where the CDR3 ends, so the germline J gene completes it. The CDR3 runs 14 residues. Germline lookup yields CDR1 SEHNR and CDR2 FQNEAQ (reference sequence). Trimming took 4 bases from V and 6 from J; bases not matched to a gene: 7.

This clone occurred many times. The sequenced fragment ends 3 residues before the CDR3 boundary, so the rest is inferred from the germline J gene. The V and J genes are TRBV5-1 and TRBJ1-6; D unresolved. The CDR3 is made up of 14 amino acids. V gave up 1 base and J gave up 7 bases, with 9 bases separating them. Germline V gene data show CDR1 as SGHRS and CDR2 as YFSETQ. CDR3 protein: CASSLLASNSPLHF. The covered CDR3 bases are TGCGCCAGCAGCTTGTTAGCATCGAATTCACCC.

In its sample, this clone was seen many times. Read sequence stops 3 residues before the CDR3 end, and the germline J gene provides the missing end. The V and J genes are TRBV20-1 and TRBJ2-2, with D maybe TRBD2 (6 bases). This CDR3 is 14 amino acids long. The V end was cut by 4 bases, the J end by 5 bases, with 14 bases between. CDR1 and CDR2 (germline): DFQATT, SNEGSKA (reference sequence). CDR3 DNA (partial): TGCAGTGCTATCAGGGCCCGGGGGACCGGGGAG. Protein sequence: CSAIRARGTGE. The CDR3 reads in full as CSAIRARGTGELFF.

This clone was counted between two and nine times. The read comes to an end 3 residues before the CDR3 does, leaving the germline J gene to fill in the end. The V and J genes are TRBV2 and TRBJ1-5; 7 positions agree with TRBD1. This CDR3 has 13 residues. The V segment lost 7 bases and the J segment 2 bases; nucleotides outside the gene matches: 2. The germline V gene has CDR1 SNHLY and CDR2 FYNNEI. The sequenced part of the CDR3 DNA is TGTGCCAGCAAGCAGGGGGGCAATCAGCCC. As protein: CASKQGGNQP. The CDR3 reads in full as CASKQGGNQPQHF.